This entry lists 6 T cell receptor beta chains sequenced from one sample in a study of neurological immune-mediated disorders. TCRdb re-analysed the 5' RACE reads in MiXCR, keeping a single row per CDR3 protein. Found here are tens of thousands of distinct CDR3 sequences, about 2.3% of them singletons; the top ten hold nearly 2.5%. Material for sequencing was PBMCs. These TCRs come from a man aged 50-60 years with multiple sclerosis.

This clonotype has ten or more counts. V gene TRBV15 combines with J gene TRBJ1-6; TRBD1 is a possible D gene (6 bases). The germline CDR1 and CDR2 sequences are LNHNV and YYDKDF (reference sequence). V dropped 0 bases and J dropped 10 bases, with 13 bases sitting between them. The CDR3 is made up of 15 amino acids. The CDR3 reads CATSRDRQGYSPLHF. As DNA, the CDR3 is TGTGCCACCAGCAGAGATCGTCAGGGGTACTCACCCCTCCACTTT.

This clonotype was detected ten times or more. This sequence joins TRBV24-1 and TRBJ2-5; TRBD2 matches at 7 bases. CDR1 KGHDR and CDR2 SFDVKD come from the germline V gene. V dropped 9 bases and J dropped 0; count of bases not matched to a gene: 3. The CDR3 totals 13 residues. CDR3 loop: CATQRGNQETQYF. CDR3 nucleotide sequence: TGTGCCACCCAGCGGGGTAACCAAGAGACCCAGTACTTC.

This clonotype was seen a handful of times. Relative to the germline gene, one junction end is altered; a read error may explain this. The chain uses TRBV5-1 and TRBJ1-6; no firm D call. Germline CDR1 SGHRS, CDR2 YFSETQ. The CDR3 runs to 13 residues. The CDR3 DNA is TGCGCCAGCAGCCCCTTCTTGGGTTCACCCCTCAACTTT. This encodes CASSPFLGSPLNF.

This clonotype was recorded a few times. One base away lies a much larger clone, so this may be a sequencing read error. The chain employs TRBV5-1 and TRBJ2-1; possibly TRBD2 for D (5 bases). Germline values: CDR1 SGHRS, CDR2 YFSETQ. The CDR3 is 13 amino acids. Between the trimmed V and J ends, which lost 0 bases and 12 bases, there was a span of 13 bases. CDR3 residues: CASSLGKTNWQFF. DNA for the CDR3: TGCGCCAGCAGCTTGGGGAAGACTAATTGGCAGTTCTTC.

This clonotype showed up many times. The V call is TRBV10-2, the J call TRBJ2-3, with 9 bases that match TRBD2. Germline V gene lookup returns CDR1 WSHSY and CDR2 SAAADI. The J segment lost 4 bases and the V segment lost 3 bases, leaving 5 bases of the junction unmatched. The CDR3 length is 15 residues. CDR3 protein: CASSEGTSSADTQYF. The CDR3 region has the DNA TGCGCCAGCAGTGAAGGGACTAGCTCAGCAGATACGCAGTATTTT.

This clonotype was seen at least ten times. The chain links TRBV5-1 to TRBJ1-2; TRBD1 is a possible D gene (6 bases). V lost 4 bases and J 6 bases, leaving 19 bases between the germline ends. The germline CDR1 and CDR2 sequences are SGHRS and YFSETQ. The CDR3 length is 15 residues. The CDR3 loop is CASSPQTGAWDGYTF. The CDR3 bases are TGCGCCAGCAGCCCGCAGACAGGAGCCTGGGATGGCTACACCTTC.